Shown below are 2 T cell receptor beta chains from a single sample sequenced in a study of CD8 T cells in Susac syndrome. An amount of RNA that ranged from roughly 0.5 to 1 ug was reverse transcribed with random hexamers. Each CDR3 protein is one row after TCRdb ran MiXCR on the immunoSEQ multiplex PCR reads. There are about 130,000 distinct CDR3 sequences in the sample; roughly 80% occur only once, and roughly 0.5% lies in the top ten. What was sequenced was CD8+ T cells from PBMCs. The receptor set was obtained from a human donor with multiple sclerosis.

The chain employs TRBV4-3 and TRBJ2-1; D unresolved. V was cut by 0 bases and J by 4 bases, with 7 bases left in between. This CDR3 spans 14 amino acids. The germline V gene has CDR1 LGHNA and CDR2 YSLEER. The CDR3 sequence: CASSQDLGYNEQFF. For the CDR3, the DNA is TGCGCCAGCAGCCAAGACCTCGGGTACAATGAGCAGTTCTTC.

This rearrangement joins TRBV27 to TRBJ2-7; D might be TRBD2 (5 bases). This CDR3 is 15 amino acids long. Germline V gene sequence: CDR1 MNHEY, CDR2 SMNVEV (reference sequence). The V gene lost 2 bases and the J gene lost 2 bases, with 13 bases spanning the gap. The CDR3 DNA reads TGTGCCAGCAGTTTACACCCCCGGGATGCCTACGAGCAGTACTTC. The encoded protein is CASSLHPRDAYEQYF.